This T cell receptor (beta chain) was retrieved from a study of early T cells in non-severe SARS-CoV-2 infection. Across the whole study: Sequencing input comprised bulk RNA from unsorted whole blood; chain pairing was not available. Overall study results and limits: Private and CD4 specificities were missed by VDJdb matching, which favored anti-spike CD8 responses.

The TCR library protocol attached unique molecular identifiers to the individual cDNA molecules. TCRdb called the 5' RACE reads again in MiXCR, with one record for every CDR3 protein. The sample consists of tens of thousands of distinct CDR3 sequences, 6% to 8.5% of them appearing once. This CDR3 has 15 residues. CDR1 and CDR2 from the germline V gene are LNHNV and YYDKDF (reference sequence). The J segment lost 8 bases and the V segment lost 5 bases, leaving 7 bases of the junction unmatched. Comment on this clonotype: Its specificity is unknown.

The TCR was taken from an adult who was a healthcare worker with PCR-confirmed SARS-CoV-2 infection or an uninfected control (not recorded which). Sequenced input: whole blood. The V call is TRBV15, the J call TRBJ2-1; 12 nucleotides agree with TRBD2. The CDR3 region is CATSHLAGGRYEQFF. CDR3 DNA sequence: TGTGCCACCAGCCATCTAGCGGGAGGGCGGTATGAGCAGTTCTTC.